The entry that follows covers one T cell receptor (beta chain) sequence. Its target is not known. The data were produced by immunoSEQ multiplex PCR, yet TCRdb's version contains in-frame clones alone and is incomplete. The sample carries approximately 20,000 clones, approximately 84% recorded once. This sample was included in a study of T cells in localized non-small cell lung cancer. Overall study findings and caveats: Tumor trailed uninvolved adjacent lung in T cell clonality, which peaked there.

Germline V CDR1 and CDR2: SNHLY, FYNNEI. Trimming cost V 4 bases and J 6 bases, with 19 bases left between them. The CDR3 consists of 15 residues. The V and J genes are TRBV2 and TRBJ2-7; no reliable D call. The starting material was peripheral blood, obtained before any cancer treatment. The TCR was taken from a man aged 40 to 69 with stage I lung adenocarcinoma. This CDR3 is CASSGSRLFSREQYF. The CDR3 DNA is TGTGCCAGCAGTGGGTCCAGACTCTTTTCCCGCGAGCAGTACTTC.